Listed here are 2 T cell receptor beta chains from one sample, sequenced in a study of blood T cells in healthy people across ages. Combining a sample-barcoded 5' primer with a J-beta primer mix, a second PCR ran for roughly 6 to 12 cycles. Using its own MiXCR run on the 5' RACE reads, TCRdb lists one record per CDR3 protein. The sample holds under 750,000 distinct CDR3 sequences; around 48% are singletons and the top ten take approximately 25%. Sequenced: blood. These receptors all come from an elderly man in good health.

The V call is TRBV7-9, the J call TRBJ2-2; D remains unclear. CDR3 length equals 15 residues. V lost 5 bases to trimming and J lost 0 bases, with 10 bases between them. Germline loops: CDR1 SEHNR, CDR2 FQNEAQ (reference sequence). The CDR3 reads CASSLDTANTGELFF. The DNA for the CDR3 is TGTGCCAGCAGCCTTGATACCGCGAACACCGGGGAGCTGTTTTTT.

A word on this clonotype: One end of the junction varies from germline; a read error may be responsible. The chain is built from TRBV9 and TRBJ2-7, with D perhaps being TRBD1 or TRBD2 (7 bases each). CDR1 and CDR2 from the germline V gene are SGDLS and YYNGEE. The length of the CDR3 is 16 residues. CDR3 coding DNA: TGTGCCGGCAGCGAAAGAGGGAGGGACAGAGGCTACGAGCAGTACTTC. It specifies CAGSERGRDRGYEQYF.